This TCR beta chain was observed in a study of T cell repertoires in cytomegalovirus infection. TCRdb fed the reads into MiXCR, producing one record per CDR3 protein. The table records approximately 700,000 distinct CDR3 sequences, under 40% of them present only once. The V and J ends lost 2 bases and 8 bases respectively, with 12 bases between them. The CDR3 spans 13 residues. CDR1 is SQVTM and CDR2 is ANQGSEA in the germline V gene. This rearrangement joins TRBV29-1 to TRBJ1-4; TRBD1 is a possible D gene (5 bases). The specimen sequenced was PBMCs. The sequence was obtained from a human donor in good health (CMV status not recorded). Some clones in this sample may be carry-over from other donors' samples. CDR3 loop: CSVEREGREKLFF. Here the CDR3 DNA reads TGCAGCGTTGAAAGGGAGGGGAGAGAAAAACTGTTTTTT.